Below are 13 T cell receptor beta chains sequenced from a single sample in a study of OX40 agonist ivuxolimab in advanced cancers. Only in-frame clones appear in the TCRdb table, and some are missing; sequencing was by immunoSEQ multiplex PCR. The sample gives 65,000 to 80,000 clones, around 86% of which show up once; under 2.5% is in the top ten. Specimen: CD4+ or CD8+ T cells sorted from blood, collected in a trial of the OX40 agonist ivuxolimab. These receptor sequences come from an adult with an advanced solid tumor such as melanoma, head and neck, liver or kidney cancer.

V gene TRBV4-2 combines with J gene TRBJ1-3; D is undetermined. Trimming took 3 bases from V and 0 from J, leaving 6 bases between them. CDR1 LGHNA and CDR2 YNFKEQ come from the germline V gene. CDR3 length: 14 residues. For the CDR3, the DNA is TGTGCCAGCAGCCAGGACCTCTCTGGAAACACCATATATTTT. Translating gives CASSQDLSGNTIYF.

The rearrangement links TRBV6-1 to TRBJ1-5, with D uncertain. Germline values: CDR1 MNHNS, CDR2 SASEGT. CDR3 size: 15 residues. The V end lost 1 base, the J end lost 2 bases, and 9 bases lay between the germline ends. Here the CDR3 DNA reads TGTGCCAGCAGTGAAGGGAGGGCAGGCAATCAGCCCCAGCATTTT. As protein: CASSEGRAGNQPQHF.

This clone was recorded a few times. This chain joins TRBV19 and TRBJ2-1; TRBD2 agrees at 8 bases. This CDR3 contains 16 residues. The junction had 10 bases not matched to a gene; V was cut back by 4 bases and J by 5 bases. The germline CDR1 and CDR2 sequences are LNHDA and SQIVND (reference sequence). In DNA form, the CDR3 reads TGTGCCAGTAGTACCCATACTAGCGGCAGAGACAATGAGCAGTTCTTC. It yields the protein CASSTHTSGRDNEQFF.

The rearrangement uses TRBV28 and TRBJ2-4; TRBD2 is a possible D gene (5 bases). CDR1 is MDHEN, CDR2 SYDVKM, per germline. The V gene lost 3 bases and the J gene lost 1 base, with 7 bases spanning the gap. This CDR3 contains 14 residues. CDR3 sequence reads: CASSFGGAKNIQYF. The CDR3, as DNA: TGTGCCAGCAGTTTCGGCGGGGCCAAAAACATTCAGTACTTC.

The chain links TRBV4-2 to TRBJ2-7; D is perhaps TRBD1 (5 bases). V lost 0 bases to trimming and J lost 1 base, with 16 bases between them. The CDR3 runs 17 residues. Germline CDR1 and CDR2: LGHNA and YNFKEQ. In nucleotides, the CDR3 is TGTGCCAGCAGCCAAGATCCCCCCCAGGCAGGGTCCTACGAGCAGTACTTC. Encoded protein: CASSQDPPQAGSYEQYF.

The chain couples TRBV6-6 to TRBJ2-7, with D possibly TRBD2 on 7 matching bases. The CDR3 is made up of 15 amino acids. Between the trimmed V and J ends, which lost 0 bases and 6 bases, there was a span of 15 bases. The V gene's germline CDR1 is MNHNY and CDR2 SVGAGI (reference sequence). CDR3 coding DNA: TGTGCCAGCAGTTACTCGTCGGGGAGGGGGGTCGAGCAGTACTTC. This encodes CASSYSSGRGVEQYF.

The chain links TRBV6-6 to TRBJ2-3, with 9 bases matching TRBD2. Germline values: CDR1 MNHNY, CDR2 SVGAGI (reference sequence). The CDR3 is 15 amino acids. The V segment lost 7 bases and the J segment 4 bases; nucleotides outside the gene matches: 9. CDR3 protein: CASTPSAGGPDTQYF. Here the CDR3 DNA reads TGTGCCAGCACCCCCAGCGCGGGAGGGCCAGATACGCAGTATTTT.

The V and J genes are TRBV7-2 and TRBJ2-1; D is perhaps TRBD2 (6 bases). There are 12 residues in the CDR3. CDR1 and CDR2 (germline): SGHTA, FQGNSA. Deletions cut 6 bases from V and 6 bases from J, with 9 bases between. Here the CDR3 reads CASRTGVNEQFF. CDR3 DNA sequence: TGTGCCAGCAGGACGGGAGTCAATGAGCAGTTCTTC.

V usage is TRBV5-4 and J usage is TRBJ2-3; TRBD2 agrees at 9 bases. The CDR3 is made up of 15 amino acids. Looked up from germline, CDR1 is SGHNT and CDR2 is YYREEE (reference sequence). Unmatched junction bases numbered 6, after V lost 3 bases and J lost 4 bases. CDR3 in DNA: TGTGCCAGCAGCTCTGGCGGGGGGGGGTCAGATACGCAGTATTTT. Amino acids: CASSSGGGGSDTQYF.

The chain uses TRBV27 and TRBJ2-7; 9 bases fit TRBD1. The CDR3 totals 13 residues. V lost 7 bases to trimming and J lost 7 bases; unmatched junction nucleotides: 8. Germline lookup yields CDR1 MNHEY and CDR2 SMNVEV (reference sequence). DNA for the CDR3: TGTGCCAGCACCTGGGGACAGGGAGGGGAGCAGTACTTC. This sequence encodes CASTWGQGGEQYF.

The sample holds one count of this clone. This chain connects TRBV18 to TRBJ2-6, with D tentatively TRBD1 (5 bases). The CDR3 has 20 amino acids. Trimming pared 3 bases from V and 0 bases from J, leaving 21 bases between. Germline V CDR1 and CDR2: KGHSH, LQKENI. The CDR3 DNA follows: TGTGCCAGCTCACCGCGGACAAGGTCCTCTCAATTCTCTGGGGCCAACGTCCTGACTTTC. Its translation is CASSPRTRSSQFSGANVLTF. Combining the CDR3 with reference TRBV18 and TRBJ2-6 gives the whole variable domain NAGVMQNPRHLVRRRGQEARLRCSPMKGHSHVYWYRQLPEEGLKFMVYLQKENIIDESGMPKERFSAEFPKEGPSILRIQQVVRGDSAAYFCASSPRTRSSQFSGANVLTFGAGSRLTVL.

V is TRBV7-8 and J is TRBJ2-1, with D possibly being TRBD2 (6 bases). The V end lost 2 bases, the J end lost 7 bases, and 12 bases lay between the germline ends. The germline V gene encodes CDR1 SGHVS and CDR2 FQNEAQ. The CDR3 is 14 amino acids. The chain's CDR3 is CASSLSLARNEQFF. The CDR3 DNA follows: TGTGCCAGCAGCTTATCTCTAGCGAGGAATGAGCAGTTCTTC.

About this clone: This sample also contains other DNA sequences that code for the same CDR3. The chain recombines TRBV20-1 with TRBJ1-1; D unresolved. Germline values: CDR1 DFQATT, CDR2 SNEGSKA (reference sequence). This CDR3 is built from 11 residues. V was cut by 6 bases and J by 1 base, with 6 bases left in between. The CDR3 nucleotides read TGCAGTGCCTCGGGGAACACTGAAGCTTTCTTT. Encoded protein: CSASGNTEAFF.